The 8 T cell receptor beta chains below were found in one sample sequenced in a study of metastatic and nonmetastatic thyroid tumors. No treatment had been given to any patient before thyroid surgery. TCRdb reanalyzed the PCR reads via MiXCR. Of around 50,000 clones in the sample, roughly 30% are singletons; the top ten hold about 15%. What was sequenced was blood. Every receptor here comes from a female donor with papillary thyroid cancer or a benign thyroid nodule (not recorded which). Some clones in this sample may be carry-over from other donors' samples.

The CDR3 coding sequence is TGCGCCAGCAGCCAGCGGGTCCACCAAGAGACCCAGTACTTC. It is translated as CASSQRVHQETQYF. The J gene is TRBJ2-5, the V gene TRBV4-3, with D perhaps matching TRBD2 (5 bases). This CDR3 is 14 amino acids long. Germline V gene sequence: CDR1 LGHNA, CDR2 YSLEER. V gave up 3 bases and J gave up 0 bases, with 8 bases separating them.

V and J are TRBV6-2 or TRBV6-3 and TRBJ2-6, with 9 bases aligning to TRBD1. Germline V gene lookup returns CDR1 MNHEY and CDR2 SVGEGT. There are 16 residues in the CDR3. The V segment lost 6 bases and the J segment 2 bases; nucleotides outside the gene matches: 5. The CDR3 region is CASSKQGATGANVLTF. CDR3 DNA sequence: TGTGCCAGCAGCAAACAGGGGGCTACTGGGGCCAACGTCCTGACTTTC.

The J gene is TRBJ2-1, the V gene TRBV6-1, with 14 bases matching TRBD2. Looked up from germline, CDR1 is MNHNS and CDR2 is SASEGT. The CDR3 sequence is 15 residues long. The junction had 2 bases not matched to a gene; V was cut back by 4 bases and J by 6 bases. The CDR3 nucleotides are TGTGCCAGCAGTGTGGGACTAGCGGGAGTCAATGAGCAGTTCTTC. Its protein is CASSVGLAGVNEQFF.

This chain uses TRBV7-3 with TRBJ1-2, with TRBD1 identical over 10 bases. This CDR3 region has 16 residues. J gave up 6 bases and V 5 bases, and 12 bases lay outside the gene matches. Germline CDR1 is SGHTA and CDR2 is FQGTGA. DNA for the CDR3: TGTGCCAGCAGCCCAAACCGGGGACAGGGGCACCATGGCTACACCTTC. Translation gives CASSPNRGQGHHGYTF.

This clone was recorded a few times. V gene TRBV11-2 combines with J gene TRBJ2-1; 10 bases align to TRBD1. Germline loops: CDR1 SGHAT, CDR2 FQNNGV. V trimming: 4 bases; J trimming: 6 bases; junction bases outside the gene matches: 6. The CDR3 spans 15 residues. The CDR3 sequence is CASSSGQGDFNEQFF. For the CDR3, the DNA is TGTGCCAGCAGCTCAGGACAGGGGGATTTCAATGAGCAGTTCTTC. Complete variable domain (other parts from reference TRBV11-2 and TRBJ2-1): EAGVAQSPRYKIIEKRQSVAFWCNPISGHATLYWYQQILGQGPKLLIQFQNNGVVDDSQLPKDRFSAERLKGVDSTLKIQPAKLEDSAVYLCASSSGQGDFNEQFFGPGTRLTVL.

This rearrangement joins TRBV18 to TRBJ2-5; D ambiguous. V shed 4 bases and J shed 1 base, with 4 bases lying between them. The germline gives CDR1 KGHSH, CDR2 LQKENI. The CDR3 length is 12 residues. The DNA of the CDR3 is TGTGCCAGCTCACACCCCCAAGAGACCCAGTACTTC. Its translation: CASSHPQETQYF.

CDR3: CASSLVAESDTGELFF. DNA for the CDR3: TGTGCCAGCAGCTTAGTAGCGGAGTCGGACACCGGGGAGCTGTTTTTT. The V and J genes are TRBV11-2 and TRBJ2-2, with D maybe TRBD2 (6 bases). From germline, CDR1 is SGHAT and CDR2 FQNNGV. This CDR3 comprises 16 residues. With 1 base removed from V and 3 bases from J, the gap between germline ends came to 12 bases.

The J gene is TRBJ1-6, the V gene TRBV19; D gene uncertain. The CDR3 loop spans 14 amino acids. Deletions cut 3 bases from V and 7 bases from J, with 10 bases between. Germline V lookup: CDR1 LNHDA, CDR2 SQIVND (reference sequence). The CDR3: CASSMRDPNSPLHF. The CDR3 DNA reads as TGTGCCAGTAGTATGCGGGATCCCAATTCACCCCTCCACTTT.